This record looks at one T cell receptor beta chain sequence and its context. The antigen remains unidentified. These data come from a study of T-cell memory formation after mild COVID-19. Constant-segment primers and 5'RACE yielded cDNA libraries for TCR alpha and TCR beta, each carrying sample barcodes and UMIs. TCRdb analysed the 5' RACE reads with MiXCR anew, one entry per CDR3 protein. The top ten hold roughly 8.7% of the sample, which has around 450,000 distinct CDR3 sequences, roughly a quarter seen once. The study's findings and limits: Pre-infection memory showed some responding clones, and this suggested that cross-reactive memory joined. Later expanders leaned CD4+, whereas clones that contracted between day 15 and 85 were balanced CD4/CD8.

V lost 7 bases to trimming and J lost 4 bases, with 15 bases between them. The CDR3 has 13 amino acids. The germline gives CDR1 DFQATT, CDR2 SNEGSKA (reference sequence). Sequences were obtained from PBMCs or a T cell subset sorted from them (not recorded which). The receptor was derived from an adult woman who had mild COVID-19 (a few samples of this study predate the infection). Cell type and time point are not known. The chain combines TRBV20-1 with TRBJ2-3, with a tentative D call TRBD1 (5 bases). The CDR3 DNA sequence: TGCAGTGTTCCCAAAGGGGCTGCAGATACGCAGTATTTT. As protein: CSVPKGAADTQYF.